The entry below gives a single TCR beta chain sequence along with its context. Antigen: not known. V shed 0 bases, J shed 7 bases, and the junction held 7 bases outside the gene matches. Germline V gene lookup returns CDR1 SGHAT and CDR2 FQNNGV. The CDR3 totals 15 residues. Generated by immunoSEQ multiplex PCR, the TCRdb table keeps only in-frame clones and is missing some. The sample comprises some 64,000 clones, approximately 81% of which are singletons, and 0.52% rests with the top ten. The data derive from a study of OX40 agonist ivuxolimab in advanced cancers. Overall study results and limits: It was also the case that some nonresponders had low normalized T-cell clonal expansion. Relatively little clonal expansion, among the lowest observed, appeared in partial responders at 0.1-3.0 mg/kg. The specificity for antigen of the expanded peripheral T cells was not determined.

V and J are TRBV11-2 and TRBJ1-2; the match to TRBD1 covers 8 bases. The input for sequencing was CD4+ or CD8+ T cells sorted from blood, taken in a trial of the OX40 agonist ivuxolimab. This TCR came from an adult with an advanced solid tumor such as melanoma, head and neck, liver or kidney cancer. This chain's CDR3 is CASSLDPGQGPGYTF. The CDR3, as DNA: TGTGCCAGCAGCTTAGACCCCGGACAGGGTCCTGGCTACACCTTC.